The 7 T cell receptor beta chains presented below share a single source sample, sequenced in a study of T-cell reconstitution after alpha-beta-depleted transplantation in children. The TCRbeta library was prepared with unique molecular identifiers. TCRdb fed the PCR reads into MiXCR, producing one record per CDR3 protein. The profile shows fewer than 120,000 distinct CDR3 sequences, around 10% of them singletons. The specimen comprised PBMCs from the stem cell graft donor, sampled from the stem cell graft. These receptors all stem from a human donor who donated a stem cell graft to a child with acute lymphoblastic leukemia.

This clonotype was detected ten times or more. The genes are TRBV9 and TRBJ1-6, with D uncertain. Germline V lookup: CDR1 SGDLS, CDR2 YYNGEE. V was cut by 7 bases and J by 9 bases, with 2 bases left in between. There are 9 residues in the CDR3. CDR3 protein: CASGSPLHF. CDR3 DNA sequence: TGTGCCAGCGGTTCACCCCTCCACTTT.

This clonotype has ten or more counts. One end of the junction fails to match germline, which may point to a read error. The V and J genes are TRBV9 and TRBJ2-1; 7 positions match TRBD1. CDR3 length equals 12 residues. Germline V lookup: CDR1 SGDLS, CDR2 YYNGEE. The CDR3 is CASSVGGGLPIF. CDR3 bases: TGTGCCAGCAGCGTAGGAGGGGGCCTCCCCATCTTC.

This clonotype showed up many times. The chain links TRBV29-1 to TRBJ1-1, with 12 bases matching TRBD1. Germline lookup yields CDR1 SQVTM and CDR2 ANQGSEA. Trimming at V came to 4 bases and at J to 1 base, leaving 4 bases not matched to a gene. The CDR3 is 15 residues long. The CDR3 loop is CSVGDRGQRNTEAFF. The DNA for the CDR3 is TGCAGCGTTGGGGACAGGGGGCAACGGAACACTGAAGCTTTCTTT.

This clonotype was recorded many times. The chain links TRBV29-1 to TRBJ2-5; D is perhaps TRBD1 (5 bases). The CDR3 totals 13 residues. Germline V gene data show CDR1 as SQVTM and CDR2 as ANQGSEA. V lost 4 bases to trimming and J lost 1 base, with 10 bases between them. This CDR3 is CSVATGFQETQYF. The DNA for the CDR3 is TGCAGCGTTGCTACAGGTTTCCAAGAGACCCAGTACTTC.

This clonotype was seen repeatedly, ten times or more. This chain connects TRBV7-8 to TRBJ2-7; possibly TRBD2 for D (5 bases). The V gene's germline CDR1 is SGHVS and CDR2 FQNEAQ. The CDR3 is 13 amino acids. The V end was cut by 5 bases, the J end by 1 base, with 9 bases between. CDR3 region: CASSLPGSYEQYF. The DNA for the CDR3 is TGTGCCAGCAGCCTACCGGGGTCCTACGAGCAGTACTTC. Using reference TRBV7-8 and TRBJ2-7 for the parts outside the CDR3, the full variable domain is GAGVSQSPRYKVAKRGQDVALRCDPISGHVSLFWYQQALGQGPEFLTYFQNEAQLDKSGLPSDRFFAERPEGSVSTLKIQRTQQEDSAVYLCASSLPGSYEQYFGPGTRLTVT.

This clonotype was seen many times. This sequence joins TRBV5-6 and TRBJ2-6; D call uncertain. This CDR3 region has 15 residues. The germline CDR1 and CDR2 sequences are SGHDT and YYEEEE. The V end was cut by 4 bases, the J end by 0 bases, with 8 bases between. CDR3 coding DNA: TGTGCCAGCAGCCTCATAAACTCTGGGGCCAACGTCCTGACTTTC. Its translation is CASSLINSGANVLTF.

V gene TRBV4-2 combines with J gene TRBJ1-1; D is ambiguous. The germline gives CDR1 LGHNA, CDR2 YNFKEQ. CDR3 length equals 12 residues. V lost 4 bases and J 5 bases, leaving 8 bases between the germline ends. This CDR3 is CASSPSGTEAFF. CDR3 nucleotide sequence: TGTGCCAGCAGCCCGTCGGGTACTGAAGCTTTCTTT.